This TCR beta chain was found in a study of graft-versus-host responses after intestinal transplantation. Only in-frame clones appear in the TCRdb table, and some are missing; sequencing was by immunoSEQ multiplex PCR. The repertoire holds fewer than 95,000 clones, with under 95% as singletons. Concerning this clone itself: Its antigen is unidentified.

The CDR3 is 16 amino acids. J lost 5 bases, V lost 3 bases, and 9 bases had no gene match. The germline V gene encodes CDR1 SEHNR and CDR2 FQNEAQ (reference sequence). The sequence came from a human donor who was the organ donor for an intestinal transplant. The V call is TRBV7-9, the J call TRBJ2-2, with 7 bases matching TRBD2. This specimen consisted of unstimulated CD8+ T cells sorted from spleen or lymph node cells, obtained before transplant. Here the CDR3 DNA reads TGTGCCAGCAGCTTCCCCGGGCGGGAGATTACCGGGGAGCTGTTTTTT. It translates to CASSFPGREITGELFF.